The 23 T cell receptor beta chains listed next were all sequenced from one sample in a study of blood T cells in healthy people across ages. Primed by a sample-barcoded 5' primer and a J-beta primer mix, a second PCR proceeded for roughly 6 to 12 cycles. TCRdb redid the calling of the 5' RACE reads with MiXCR, one entry per CDR3 protein. Counted here are around 1,800,000 distinct CDR3 sequences, roughly 43% occurring once; the ten biggest clones make up 23%. Sequencing was carried out using blood. The source of these receptors is a human donor in good health.

Only a few counts were recorded for this clonotype. The chain employs TRBV27 and TRBJ2-7; D gene ambiguous. CDR1 and CDR2 from the germline V gene are MNHEY and SMNVEV (reference sequence). Deletions cut 3 bases from V and 0 bases from J, with 12 bases between. The CDR3 has 15 residues. The CDR3 here is CASSLIRGASYEQYF. The CDR3 nucleotides read TGTGCCAGCAGTTTGATTCGAGGCGCCTCCTACGAGCAGTACTTC.

This clonotype turned up a few times. This chain connects TRBV20-1 to TRBJ1-1; D is undetermined. CDR3 length equals 10 residues. Deletions cut 1 base from V and 11 bases from J, with 8 bases between. CDR1 and CDR2 (germline): DFQATT, SNEGSKA (reference sequence). The CDR3 reads CSARVESAFF. CDR3 sequence (DNA): TGCAGTGCTAGAGTTGAGAGTGCTTTCTTT.

This clonotype was seen more than once but under ten times. The rearrangement links TRBV7-9 to TRBJ1-1; D not certain. Germline V CDR1 and CDR2: SEHNR, FQNEAQ (reference sequence). V lost 7 bases, J lost 1 base, and 13 bases lay in between. The CDR3 length is 14 residues. CDR3 region: CASNLWAGNTEAFF. CDR3 coding DNA: TGTGCCAGCAACCTCTGGGCTGGGAACACTGAAGCTTTCTTT. Drawing the rest from reference TRBV7-9 and TRBJ1-1, the complete variable domain is DTGVSQNPRHKITKRGQNVTFRCDPISEHNRLYWYRQTLGQGPEFLTYFQNEAQLEKSRLLSDRFSAERPKGSFSTLEIQRTEQGDSAMYLCASNLWAGNTEAFFGQGTRLTVV.

A remark on this clonotype: A read error may produce the germline difference seen at one junction end. J is TRBJ2-3 and V is TRBV18; the D call may be TRBD1 or TRBD2 (6 bases each). CDR1 is KGHSH and CDR2 is LQKENI in the germline V gene. This CDR3 has 15 residues. The CDR3 region has the DNA TGTGCCAGCTCTCGCTACGGGGGCGAGGTAGATACGCGGTATTTT. This sequence encodes CASSRYGGEVDTRYF.

The V and J genes are TRBV6-6 and TRBJ1-6; TRBD1 might be the D (5 bases). The CDR3 spans 16 residues. The V and J ends lost 1 base and 6 bases respectively, with 13 bases between them. The germline CDR1 and CDR2 sequences are MNHNY and SVGAGI (reference sequence). DNA for the CDR3: TGTGCCAGCAGTTACTGGGGCGGCCTGGCTAATTCACCCCTCCACTTT. It translates to CASSYWGGLANSPLHF.

In this sample, this clonotype turned up a few times. The V gene is TRBV25-1, the J gene TRBJ2-1, with a tentative D call TRBD2 (5 bases). CDR3 length equals 10 residues. Germline values: CDR1 MGHDK, CDR2 SYGVNS. V lost 10 bases, J lost 6 bases, and 7 bases lay in between. The chain's CDR3 is CATGVNEQFF. In DNA form, the CDR3 reads TGTGCCACCGGGGTCAATGAGCAGTTCTTC.

This chain joins TRBV12-3 or TRBV12-4 and TRBJ1-2; 9 nucleotides line up with TRBD1. Trimming cost V 6 bases and J 9 bases; bases outside gene matches: 11. The CDR3 extends over 14 amino acids. The CDR3 loop is CASSSGTGTLSYTF. In DNA, the CDR3 is TGTGCCAGCAGCTCCGGGACAGGGACGCTAAGCTACACCTTC.

The rearrangement joins TRBV12-5 to TRBJ2-7, with D hard to call. CDR1 is LGHNT and CDR2 is FRNRAP in the germline V gene. The CDR3 is made up of 15 amino acids. V gave up 2 bases and J gave up 0 bases, with 11 bases separating them. The CDR3 sequence: CASGLPDLLSYEQYF. DNA of the CDR3: TGTGCTAGTGGTTTGCCGGATCTCCTCTCCTACGAGCAGTACTTC. The complete variable domain, with remaining parts taken from reference TRBV12-5 and TRBJ2-7, reads DARVTQTPRHKVTEMGQEVTMRCQPILGHNTVFWYRQTMMQGLELLAYFRNRAPLDDSGMPKDRFSAEMPDATLATLKIQPSEPRDSAVYFCASGLPDLLSYEQYFGPGTRLTVT.

Only a few counts were recorded for this clonotype. The junction and the germline gene differ at one end; a read error may be behind it. The chain links TRBV7-2 to TRBJ2-3, with D possibly called TRBD1 or TRBD2 (6 bases each). In germline, CDR1 is SGHTA, CDR2 FQGNSA. This CDR3 spans 16 amino acids. The CDR3 DNA is TGTGCCAGCAGTTTAGATCGGGGGCGCTCCCCAGATACGCAGTATTTT. This encodes CASSLDRGRSPDTQYF.

The V and J genes are TRBV9 and TRBJ2-1; a possible D gene is TRBD2 (5 bases). The CDR3 extends over 17 amino acids. In germline, CDR1 is SGDLS, CDR2 YYNGEE. Trimming removed 0 bases from V and 2 bases from J, with 15 bases in between. The DNA for the CDR3 is TGTGCCAGCAGCGTAGTCGGTACAGCGGACGCCTACAATGAGCAGTTCTTC. Translating it yields CASSVVGTADAYNEQFF.

With respect to this clonotype: Germline and junction disagree at one end, which may indicate a read error. The chain couples TRBV3-1 to TRBJ2-4; D is unclear. CDR3 length equals 11 residues. Germline V CDR1 and CDR2: LGHDT, YNNKEL (reference sequence). The CDR3: CARSQDLEQYF. Written as DNA, the CDR3 is TGTGCCCGCAGCCAAGATTTGGAGCAGTACTTC.

In this sample, this clonotype turned up a few times. This chain connects TRBV29-1 to TRBJ2-1; 8 bases match TRBD2. CDR1 and CDR2 (germline): SQVTM, ANQGSEA. This CDR3 region has 13 residues. V lost 8 bases to trimming and J lost 7 bases; unmatched junction nucleotides: 10. DNA of the CDR3: TGCAGCACCCCCGGGACTAGAGGTAATGAGCAGTTCTTC. This encodes CSTPGTRGNEQFF.

This clonotype showed up just a few times. The chain links TRBV12-3 or TRBV12-4 to TRBJ1-5, with D perhaps TRBD1 (6 bases). This CDR3 is built from 14 residues. V was cut by 5 bases and J by 3 bases, with 11 bases left in between. As DNA, the CDR3 is TGTGCCAGCAGTCTCGGGACAAACAATCAGCCCCAGCATTTT. Translation: CASSLGTNNQPQHF.

This clonotype showed up just a few times. The rearrangement uses TRBV28 and TRBJ2-4; the match to TRBD1 covers 12 bases. The V and J ends lost 5 bases and 10 bases, in that order; junction bases with no gene match: 6. CDR3 length equals 14 residues. Germline assignment: CDR1 MDHEN and CDR2 SYDVKM. CDR3 sequence: CASSIPGQGAIQYF. In DNA form, the CDR3 reads TGTGCCAGCAGTATACCGGGACAGGGGGCAATTCAGTACTTC.

The gene calls are TRBV29-1 and TRBJ2-1, with D maybe TRBD2 (6 bases). This CDR3 spans 13 amino acids. The germline V gene has CDR1 SQVTM and CDR2 ANQGSEA. V was trimmed by 7 bases and J by 5 bases, leaving 15 bases between them. CDR3 protein: CSALGGRNNEQFF. The CDR3 nucleotides read TGCAGCGCCCTGGGAGGTCGGAACAATGAGCAGTTCTTC.

This clonotype turned up a few times. The chain recombines TRBV7-2 with TRBJ2-1; D is uncertain. Germline V gene sequence: CDR1 SGHTA, CDR2 FQGNSA. The CDR3 runs 13 residues. The V and J ends lost 3 bases and 6 bases respectively, with 9 bases between them. CDR3 sequence: CASSLTPGNEQFF. The CDR3 DNA follows: TGTGCCAGCAGCTTGACTCCCGGCAATGAGCAGTTCTTC. The full variable domain, its missing parts supplied by reference TRBV7-2 and TRBJ2-1, is GAGVSQSPSNKVTEKGKDVELRCDPISGHTALYWYRQSLGQGLEFLIYFQGNSAPDKSGLPSDRFSAERTGGSVSTLTIQRTQQEDSAVYLCASSLTPGNEQFFGPGTRLTVL.

The chain links TRBV5-1 to TRBJ2-5; 8 positions match TRBD2. The J call is in doubt because the DNA end fits TRBJ2-7 better. Per germline, CDR1 SGHRS and CDR2 YFSETQ. The CDR3 runs to 15 residues. The CDR3 DNA reads as TGCGCCAGCAGCTTGGGGTTAGCGGGGATCGACGAGCAGTACTTC. Translated, it gives CASSLGLAGIDEQYF.

This clonotype turned up a few times. V gene TRBV7-9 combines with J gene TRBJ1-2; a weak D match, TRBD1 (6 bases). Trimming removed 1 base from V and 4 bases from J, with 16 bases in between. This CDR3 has 16 amino acids. Germline V lookup: CDR1 SEHNR, CDR2 FQNEAQ (reference sequence). DNA of the CDR3: TGTGCCAGCAGCTTAGGGAGACCCGGGGGCGGCTATGGCTACACCTTC. It codes for CASSLGRPGGGYGYTF.

The V gene is TRBV14, the J gene TRBJ1-1; no reliable D call. Trimming shortened V by 4 bases and J by 6 bases, and 15 bases separated the two germline ends. The germline V gene has CDR1 SGHDN and CDR2 FVKESK. The CDR3 is made up of 14 amino acids. Here the CDR3 DNA reads TGTGCCAGCAGCCTGCAGGTTTCGAGTGCTGAAGCTTTCTTT. It translates to CASSLQVSSAEAFF.

In nucleotides, the CDR3 is TGTGCCAGCAGCCGCACGGGGGAGCGAGCTTTCTTT. It yields the protein CASSRTGERAFF. The rearrangement uses TRBV5-6 and TRBJ1-1, with D possibly matching TRBD1 (5 bases). Germline-derived CDR1 and CDR2 are SGHDT and YYEEEE. CDR3 length: 12 residues. Trimming removed 4 bases from V and 10 bases from J, with 14 bases in between. Complete variable domain (other parts from reference TRBV5-6 and TRBJ1-1): DAGVTQSPTHLIKTRGQQVTLRCSPKSGHDTVSWYQQALGQGPQFIFQYYEEEERQRGNFPDRFSGHQFPNYSSELNVNALLLGDSALYLCASSRTGERAFFGQGTRLTVV.

This clonotype was observed many times. The chain combines TRBV4-3 with TRBJ2-6; D unresolved. The CDR3 sequence is 16 residues long. Deletions cut 1 base from V and 0 bases from J, with 7 bases between. Germline-derived CDR1 and CDR2 are LGHNA and YSLEER. The CDR3 spells CASSQGPTSGANVLTF. The CDR3 nucleotides are TGCGCCAGCAGCCAAGGACCGACCTCTGGGGCCAACGTCCTGACTTTC.

A few counts support this clonotype. The chain links TRBV2 to TRBJ2-4; 9 bases align to TRBD1. The J call may be mistaken, given a closer DNA end match to TRBJ2-7. The CDR3 is 15 amino acids. Germline CDR1 and CDR2: SNHLY and FYNNEI. This CDR3 is CASTKQTGGEGEQYF. The CDR3 coding sequence is TGTGCCAGCACTAAGCAAACAGGGGGCGAGGGCGAGCAGTACTTC.

Comment on this clonotype: At one boundary the junction diverges from the germline segment, which might be a read error. This chain connects TRBV5-1 to TRBJ2-3; D remains unclear. This CDR3 comprises 15 residues. Germline CDR1 SGHRS, CDR2 YFSETQ. The CDR3 here is CASSLEATRTDTKYF. The CDR3 region has the DNA TGCGCCAGCAGCTTGGAAGCTACCCGCACAGATACGAAGTATTTT.